This T cell receptor (beta chain) was found in a study of blood T cell repertoires in COVID-19. Study-level background: Specimens from acute and convalescent COVID-19 originated in the United States, Italy and Spain. Sources were T cells, B-cell-depleted T cells, or PBMCs; the material itself was cDNA or gDNA.

The repertoire was sequenced with immunoSEQ multiplex PCR; TCRdb's copy has only in-frame clones and lacks some. Of tens of thousands of clones listed, about 91% are singletons. From germline, CDR1 is LNHDA and CDR2 SQIVND (reference sequence). CDR3 length: 15 amino acids. Trimming removed 7 bases from V and 4 bases from J, with 19 bases in between. The sequenced material came from peripheral blood. This sequence joins TRBV19 and TRBJ1-1; D not certain. This clonotype was obtained from a man between 45 and 60 years old with active COVID-19. The CDR3 DNA sequence: TGTGCCAGTACCCTCGGGAAGGCGCTTGCCACTGAAGCTTTCTTT. This gives the protein CASTLGKALATEAFF.